Sequencing of this T cell receptor (beta chain) was carried out in a study of control samples from healthy donors and cancer patients. Per the germline V gene, CDR1 is KGHSH and CDR2 is LQKENI. CDR3 length: 16 amino acids. V dropped 4 bases and J dropped 0; count of bases not matched to a gene: 6. Some clones are missing from TCRdb's copy, which holds only in-frame ones; the method was immunoSEQ multiplex PCR. Here the sample spans some 250,000 clones, more than 65% being singletons. The sample comprised PBMCs. This TCR was sampled from a woman aged 55-69 years with lung cancer. This rearrangement joins TRBV18 to TRBJ2-1, with 7 bases aligning to TRBD2. Here the CDR3 DNA reads TGTGCCAGCTCACAGGCTAGCGGTAGCTCCTACAATGAGCAGTTCTTC. Protein: CASSQASGSSYNEQFF.